The source of this TCR beta chain is a study of T cells in localized non-small cell lung cancer. Regarding the study as a whole: A raised T cell density in blood coincided with lengthier overall survival.

Turning to this clone: Its target is unknown.

Sequencing used immunoSEQ multiplex PCR; TCRdb keeps in-frame clones, though not all of them. The data contain 75,000 to 85,000 clones, more than 75% of them singletons. The CDR3 is made up of 15 amino acids. Germline CDR1 and CDR2: GTSNPN and SVGIG (reference sequence). Deletions cut 2 bases from V and 2 bases from J, with 14 bases between. J is TRBJ2-3 and V is TRBV30; TRBD1 is a possible D gene (6 bases). This receptor was taken from a female donor over 55 with stage I lung adenocarcinoma. The sample was peripheral blood, taken before any cancer treatment. The CDR3: CAWSRTATVTDTQYF. The CDR3 DNA reads as TGTGCCTGGAGTCGGACAGCGACGGTCACAGATACGCAGTATTTT.